One and the same sample provided the 28 T cell receptor beta chains below, sequenced in a study of T cells in Graves' hyperthyroidism and ophthalmopathy. Amplification of TCR beta CDR3 regions was performed using RNA transcripts as template. During a first-round RT-PCR of the TCR CDR3, the HTBI primer set was used. TCRdb used MiXCR to reprocess the multiplex PCR reads, holding one entry per CDR3 protein. The table shows roughly 630,000 distinct CDR3 sequences, with 15% to 18% occurring only once. The sample consisted of blood. The receptors shown here come from a woman between 25 and 40 years old with Graves' hyperthyroidism.

This clonotype was picked up many times. The V and J genes are TRBV7-9 and TRBJ1-3; no clear D gene. The germline V and J ends were trimmed by 5 bases and 3 bases, with 5 bases remaining between them. The CDR3 is 12 amino acids. The germline CDR1 and CDR2 sequences are SEHNR and FQNEAQ (reference sequence). The CDR3 region is CASSVDGNTIYF. CDR3 DNA: TGTGCCAGCAGCGTCGATGGAAACACCATATATTTT.

This clonotype was seen many times. The chain carries TRBV20-1 and TRBJ1-2, with unresolved D. CDR1 DFQATT and CDR2 SNEGSKA come from the germline V gene (reference sequence). The CDR3 has 10 amino acids. The V and J ends lost 6 bases and 8 bases respectively, with 10 bases between them. The CDR3 bases are TGCAGTGCCGTGGACGGCGGCTACACCTTC. As protein: CSAVDGGYTF.

In its sample, this clonotype was seen many times. This chain joins TRBV6-1 and TRBJ2-3, with TRBD2 as a possible D gene (7 bases). The V end lost 7 bases, the J end lost 4 bases, and 15 bases lay between the germline ends. The germline V gene encodes CDR1 MNHNS and CDR2 SASEGT. The CDR3 loop spans 14 amino acids. The CDR3 here is CASNSGGRPDTQYF. CDR3 in DNA: TGTGCCAGCAATTCGGGGGGCAGACCAGATACGCAGTATTTT.

This clonotype has a handful of counts. The chain links TRBV6-1 to TRBJ2-3; 7 nucleotides match TRBD1. The ends lost 8 bases at V and 1 base at J; junction bases unmatched: 9. Germline values: CDR1 MNHNS, CDR2 SASEGT. There are 15 residues in the CDR3. Here the CDR3 DNA reads TGTGCCAGCGCCGCCACAGGGGATGGCACAGATACGCAGTATTTT. Translated: CASAATGDGTDTQYF.

The sample holds many counts of this clonotype. The chain has TRBV19 and TRBJ1-1; D uncertain. Deletions cut 9 bases from V and 1 base from J, with 15 bases between. The CDR3 loop spans 14 amino acids. The germline V gene encodes CDR1 LNHDA and CDR2 SQIVND (reference sequence). The CDR3 protein is CASSTRTENTEAFF. CDR3 DNA: TGTGCCAGCAGCACCCGGACCGAGAACACTGAAGCTTTCTTT.

This clonotype was seen many times. The chain uses TRBV3-1 and TRBJ2-7, with D perhaps matching TRBD2 (6 bases). The V gene lost 0 bases and the J gene lost 1 base, with 10 bases spanning the gap. Germline assignment: CDR1 LGHDT and CDR2 YNNKEL (reference sequence). The CDR3 runs to 15 residues. CDR3 sequence reads: CASSQEGSGSYEQYF. The CDR3 DNA reads as TGTGCCAGCAGCCAAGAGGGTAGCGGATCCTACGAGCAGTACTTC.

This clonotype has just a few counts. The chain employs TRBV20-1 and TRBJ2-3; a possible D gene is TRBD1 (6 bases). Germline V gives CDR1 DFQATT, CDR2 SNEGSKA (reference sequence). V lost 1 base and J 6 bases, leaving 20 bases between the germline ends. This CDR3 comprises 16 residues. CDR3 residues: CSARVGTPNLQDTQYF. Written as DNA, the CDR3 is TGCAGTGCTAGAGTCGGGACACCGAATCTTCAGGATACGCAGTATTTT.

This clonotype was seen a few times. This chain connects TRBV12-3 or TRBV12-4 to TRBJ1-1; D may be TRBD1 (6 bases). This CDR3 contains 13 residues. V lost 8 bases and J 4 bases, leaving 14 bases between the germline ends. CDR3 protein: CASRQQGSTEAFF. The CDR3 DNA reads TGTGCCAGCCGTCAACAGGGATCCACTGAAGCTTTCTTT.

CDR3 coding DNA: TGTGCCACCAGCAGAGATTTAGCGGGAGCAACCAATGAGCAGTTCTTC. The encoded protein is CATSRDLAGATNEQFF. The chain employs TRBV15 and TRBJ2-1; TRBD2 matches at 9 bases. The CDR3 totals 16 residues. Trimming took 0 bases from V and 6 from J; bases not matched to a gene: 6. The germline gives CDR1 LNHNV, CDR2 YYDKDF (reference sequence).

This clonotype has a count of ten or more. This chain joins TRBV18 and TRBJ2-3; D gene ambiguous. V lost 4 bases to trimming and J lost 4 bases, with 15 bases between them. The length of the CDR3 is 15 residues. CDR1 and CDR2 (germline): KGHSH, LQKENI. The CDR3 nucleotides read TGTGCCAGCTCACTGTTAAAGGGCTGGTCAGATACGCAGTATTTT. This encodes CASSLLKGWSDTQYF.

Details on this clonotype: Since a much larger clone is just one base distant, this may be a read error. V is TRBV7-9 and J is TRBJ2-1, with D possibly being TRBD2 (5 bases). Per the germline V gene, CDR1 is SEHNR and CDR2 is FQNEAQ (reference sequence). This CDR3 contains 16 residues. The CDR3 DNA is TGTGTCAGCAGCTTAGCGAACGTCGATCCCTACAATGAGCAGTTCTTC. Protein: CVSSLANVDPYNEQFF.

This clonotype has at least ten counts. At one end, the junction sequence differs from germline, possibly due to a read error. The chain uses TRBV3-1 and TRBJ1-6; D gene unclear. Germline V lookup: CDR1 LGHDT, CDR2 YNNKEL (reference sequence). CDR3 length: 13 amino acids. CDR3: CANSQDLHSPLHF. The CDR3 DNA sequence: TGTGCCAACAGCCAAGATCTCCATTCACCCCTCCACTTT. Full variable domain (missing parts from reference TRBV3-1 and TRBJ1-6): DTAVSQTPKYLVTQMGNDKSIKCEQNLGHDTMYWYKQDSKKFLKIMFSYNNKELIINETVPNRFSPKSPDKAHLNLHINSLELGDSAVYFCANSQDLHSPLHFGNGTRLTVT.

This clonotype was seen at least ten times. The rearrangement uses TRBV13 and TRBJ2-1; D perhaps matches TRBD1 (6 bases). This CDR3 has 16 residues. The germline gives CDR1 PRHDT, CDR2 FYEKMQ (reference sequence). The germline V and J ends were trimmed by 9 bases and 5 bases, with 23 bases remaining between them. As DNA, the CDR3 is TGTGCCAGTCTAGGGGCGAAACAGGGTTGGGACAATGAGCAGTTCTTC. This gives the protein CASLGAKQGWDNEQFF.

This clonotype was seen many times. The chain carries TRBV6-1 and TRBJ2-1, with TRBD2 identical over 15 bases. Germline lookup yields CDR1 MNHNS and CDR2 SASEGT. The CDR3 has 15 residues. V gave up 5 bases and J gave up 15 bases; unmatched junction bases: 11. The CDR3 DNA reads TGTGCCAGCAGTTATAAGGGACTAGCGGGAGGTCCCTTGTTCTTC. This translates into CASSYKGLAGGPLFF.

The V call is TRBV12-5, the J call TRBJ1-3; D is ambiguous. Germline CDR1 and CDR2: LGHNT and FRNRAP. This CDR3 contains 12 residues. The germline V and J ends were trimmed by 6 bases and 0 bases, with 3 bases remaining between them. CDR3 coding DNA: TGTGCTAGTGGCTACTCTGGAAACACCATATATTTT. This translates into CASGYSGNTIYF.

Regarding this clonotype: At one boundary the junction diverges from the germline segment, which might be a read error. The V and J genes are TRBV7-2 and TRBJ2-1, with 7 bases fitting TRBD2. Germline CDR1 and CDR2: SGHTA and FQGNSA. This CDR3 contains 18 residues. CDR3 region: CASSLHPVFPGGNNGQFF. The CDR3 DNA follows: TGTGCCAGCAGCTTACACCCTGTATTTCCGGGAGGTAACAATGGGCAGTTCTTC. Supplemented by reference TRBV7-2 and TRBJ2-1, the full variable domain reads GAGVSQSPSNKVTEKGKDVELRCDPISGHTALYWYRQSLGQGLEFLIYFQGNSAPDKSGLPSDRFSAERTGGSVSTLTIQRTQQEDSAVYLCASSLHPVFPGGNNGQFFGPGTRLTVL.

This clonotype was detected ten times or more. V usage is TRBV24-1 and J usage is TRBJ1-5, with D possibly TRBD1 on 6 matching bases. V was clipped by 4 bases and J by 2 bases, with 17 bases between them. The CDR3 spans 17 residues. Per germline, CDR1 KGHDR and CDR2 SFDVKD. The CDR3: CATSDPTGAGGNQPQHF. The CDR3 DNA follows: TGTGCCACCAGTGACCCGACCGGGGCAGGGGGCAATCAGCCCCAGCATTTT.

Worth noting for this clonotype: One junction end disagrees with the germline gene, perhaps due to a read error. This chain uses TRBV7-6 with TRBJ2-7, with D unresolved. CDR3 size: 14 residues. Germline-derived CDR1 and CDR2 are SGHVS and FNYEAQ. The CDR3 region is CASSLDPFSNEQYF. CDR3 in DNA: TGTGCCAGCAGCTTGGATCCTTTCTCCAACGAGCAGTACTTC.

This clonotype was seen repeatedly, ten times or more. The rearrangement uses TRBV20-1 and TRBJ2-2; TRBD1 matches at 10 bases. There are 16 residues in the CDR3. V was pared by 3 bases and J by 6 bases, with 10 bases of the junction left unmatched. Germline V gene lookup returns CDR1 DFQATT and CDR2 SNEGSKA (reference sequence). The CDR3 loop reads CSASWEGQGLSGELFF. The CDR3 DNA is TGCAGTGCTAGTTGGGAGGGACAGGGGTTGTCCGGGGAGCTGTTTTTT.

This clonotype was observed at least ten times. The rearrangement uses TRBV18 and TRBJ1-1; tentatively, D is TRBD1 (5 bases). This CDR3 contains 13 residues. The germline CDR1 and CDR2 sequences are KGHSH and LQKENI. V was trimmed by 4 bases and J by 3 bases, leaving 9 bases between them. The CDR3 bases are TGTGCCAGCTCACGGGGGGATTACACTGAAGCTTTCTTT. Translating gives CASSRGDYTEAFF.

This clonotype was seen repeatedly, ten times or more. J is TRBJ1-1 and V is TRBV11-2; the D is unclear. The V end was cut by 6 bases, the J end by 1 base, with 6 bases between. From germline, CDR1 is SGHAT and CDR2 FQNNGV. This CDR3 spans 12 amino acids. In DNA, the CDR3 is TGTGCCAGCAGGAACCCGAACACTGAAGCTTTCTTT. Amino acids: CASRNPNTEAFF.

This clonotype was observed many times. The chain is built from TRBV10-2 and TRBJ2-1; D is unclear. Germline V gene data show CDR1 as WSHSY and CDR2 as SAAADI. The CDR3 runs 13 residues. The V end was cut by 4 bases, the J end by 4 bases, with 8 bases between. CDR3 sequence reads: CASSVGRYNEQFF. The CDR3, as DNA: TGCGCCAGCAGTGTTGGAAGATACAATGAGCAGTTCTTC.

In its sample, this clonotype was seen a few times. The gene calls are TRBV7-9 and TRBJ2-7; 10 bases fit TRBD2. The CDR3 is 16 amino acids. After removal of 4 bases from V and 3 bases from J, the junction contained 9 bases not matched to a gene. Germline V gene lookup returns CDR1 SEHNR and CDR2 FQNEAQ (reference sequence). The CDR3 nucleotides read TGTGCCAGCAGCTCAGATAGCGGGAGGTTCTTCTACGAGCAGTACTTC. This translates into CASSSDSGRFFYEQYF.

This clonotype was seen many times. The CDR3: CASSTTSGTSTDTQYF. The CDR3 DNA reads TGTGCCAGCAGCACCACTAGCGGGACTAGCACAGATACGCAGTATTTT. V usage is TRBV7-2 and J usage is TRBJ2-3; the match to TRBD2 covers 10 bases. The germline gives CDR1 SGHTA, CDR2 FQGNSA. The length of the CDR3 is 16 residues. V was pared by 5 bases and J by 0 bases, with 5 bases of the junction left unmatched.

This clonotype was counted at least ten times. The rearrangement links TRBV12-3 or TRBV12-4 to TRBJ2-1, with 11 bases fitting TRBD2. The CDR3 length is 16 residues. V was clipped by 2 bases and J by 8 bases; unmatched bases: 8. CDR3 in DNA: TGTGCCAGCAGTTTACAGCTAGCGGGAGGTAGCTATGAGCAGTTCTTC. Residues: CASSLQLAGGSYEQFF.

J is TRBJ2-7 and V is TRBV20-1, with D uncertain. Germline CDR1 DFQATT, CDR2 SNEGSKA (reference sequence). The CDR3 consists of 16 residues. The V gene lost 4 bases and the J gene lost 3 bases, with 22 bases spanning the gap. This CDR3 is CSAKKKVREVDYEQYF. In DNA form, the CDR3 reads TGCAGTGCTAAAAAAAAGGTTCGTGAGGTTGACTACGAGCAGTACTTC.

The J gene is TRBJ2-7, the V gene TRBV10-2; 8 nucleotides line up with TRBD2. Germline loops: CDR1 WSHSY, CDR2 SAAADI. The CDR3 runs to 15 residues. J lost 4 bases, V lost 3 bases, and 8 bases had no gene match. CDR3 loop: CASSDPLAGQYEQYF. In DNA, the CDR3 is TGCGCCAGCAGTGATCCCCTAGCGGGCCAATACGAGCAGTACTTC.

The table lists this clonotype with a few counts. V gene TRBV29-1 combines with J gene TRBJ2-5, with 7 bases that match TRBD2. Germline V gene sequence: CDR1 SQVTM, CDR2 ANQGSEA. The CDR3 spans 14 residues. Germline trimming cut 2 bases from V and 7 bases from J; bases unmatched to any gene: 10. The CDR3 DNA follows: TGCAGCGTTGAAAGGATGGGGGGGTCTGGGACCCAGTACTTC. Translation: CSVERMGGSGTQYF. Drawing the rest from reference TRBV29-1 and TRBJ2-5, the complete variable domain is SAVISQKPSRDICQRGTSLTIQCQVDSQVTMMFWYRQQPGQSLTLIATANQGSEATYESGFVIDKFPISRPNLTFSTLTVSNMSPEDSSIYLCSVERMGGSGTQYFGPGTRLLVL.